A selection of T cell receptor beta chains follows, all from one sample in a study of shared clonotypes between healthy human individuals. Clones were read by immunoSEQ multiplex PCR, and TCRdb kept only the in-frame ones, dropping some. Of roughly 500,000 clones detected, around 74% appear once; the ten largest clones hold over 10%. Sequencing was done on a sample of PBMCs. These receptors all stem from a middle-aged woman in good health. Some clones in this sample may be carry-over from other donors' samples. CDR3s include the opening cysteine and the closing phenylalanine or tryptophan. A D gene is named only where the DNA matches it firmly. Not all rows give a size; the values are once, few, many and, for expanded clones, a class.

>TRBV5-6|many|TRBD2|TRBJ2-3
CASSGTSGSTDTQYF
TGTGCCAGCAGCGGGACTAGCGGGAGTACGGATACGCAGTATTTT
>TRBV5-4|.|.|TRBJ2-7
CASSQVTGTRQGEQYF
TGTGCCAGCAGCCAAGTTACCGGGACACGGCAGGGCGAGCAGTACTTC
>TRBV30|.|TRBD1|TRBJ2-4
CAWIVTGQVVAKNIQYF
TGTGCCTGGATTGTTACGGGACAGGTAGTAGCCAAAAACATTCAGTACTTC
>TRBV4-2|.|.|TRBJ2-1
CASSQENSASYNEQFF
TGTGCCAGCAGCCAAGAGAACAGTGCCTCCTACAATGAGCAGTTCTTC
>TRBV7-2|.|.|TRBJ1-2
CASSLGVGRLGYTF
TGTGCCAGCAGCTTAGGGGTGGGCCGCCTCGGCTACACCTTC
>TRBV6-1|.|.|TRBJ1-5
CASSEGVQTRNQPQHF
TGTGCCAGCAGTGAAGGAGTACAGACTCGCAATCAGCCCCAGCATTTT
>TRBV2|.|TRBD2|TRBJ2-1
CASSILAGGARAYEQFF
TGTGCCAGCAGTATTTTAGCGGGAGGGGCCCGGGCTTATGAGCAGTTCTTC
>TRBV5-1|.|TRBD2|TRBJ2-1
CASSTTSGNTYNEQFF
TGCGCCAGCAGCACGACTAGCGGTAATACTTACAATGAGCAGTTCTTC
>TRBV5-1|few|TRBD2|TRBJ2-1
CASSLRTSGTNNEQFF
TGCGCCAGCAGCCTACGGACTAGCGGGACTAACAATGAGCAGTTCTTC
>TRBV30|.|.|TRBJ2-2
CAWIPTNTGELFF
TGTGCCTGGATTCCCACGAACACCGGGGAGCTGTTTTTT
>TRBV19|once|.|TRBJ2-1
CASSSLAGSYNEQFF
TGTGCCAGTAGTTCCCTTGCGGGCTCCTACAATGAGCAGTTCTTC
>TRBV5-1|.|TRBD1|TRBJ2-1
CASSSGQPSSEQFF
TGCGCCAGCAGCTCGGGACAGCCCTCAAGTGAGCAGTTCTTC
>TRBV9|few|.|TRBJ2-2
CASSPRDFVTGELFF
TGTGCCAGCAGCCCCCGGGACTTCGTCACCGGGGAGCTGTTTTTT
>TRBV20-1|.|.|TRBJ2-7
CSVPEGPEQYF
TGCAGTGTCCCGGAGGGGCCCGAGCAGTACTTC
>TRBV10-3|.|.|TRBJ2-7
CAISGGTGLGEQYF
TGTGCCATCAGTGGGGGGACGGGACTGGGCGAGCAGTACTTC
>TRBV4-3|.|TRBD2|TRBJ2-2
CASSPTSGRKDGELFF
TGCGCCAGCAGCCCCACTAGCGGGAGAAAAGACGGGGAGCTGTTTTTT
>TRBV5-1|.|.|TRBJ2-1
CASSEWRTYNEQFF
TGCGCCAGCAGCGAGTGGCGGACTTACAATGAGCAGTTCTTC
>TRBV5-1|.|.|TRBJ2-7
CASSFTGAGASGEQYF
TGCGCCAGCAGCTTCACTGGGGCAGGGGCCAGTGGGGAGCAGTACTTC
>TRBV6-6|.|TRBD2|TRBJ2-3
CASSYAGVTTDTQYF
TGTGCCAGCAGTTACGCGGGAGTGACCACAGATACGCAGTATTTT
>TRBV6-1|.|.|TRBJ2-5
CASSKGETQYF
TGTGCCAGCAGCAAAGGGGAGACCCAGTACTTC
>TRBV19|.|.|TRBJ2-5
CASSIGVGETQYF
TGTGCCAGTAGTATCGGGGTAGGGGAGACCCAGTACTTC
>TRBV30|many|.|TRBJ2-7
CAWSVGGLSYEQYF
TGTGCCTGGAGTGTAGGGGGACTCTCCTACGAGCAGTACTTC
>TRBV5-1|.|.|TRBJ1-4
CASSLWRGDEKLFF
TGCGCCAGCAGCTTGTGGCGAGGAGATGAAAAACTGTTTTTT
>TRBV27|.|TRBD1|TRBJ2-5
CASSPLGQGGFGVETQYF
TGTGCCAGCAGTCCGTTGGGACAGGGGGGGTTCGGCGTAGAGACCCAGTACTTC
>TRBV27|.|TRBD2|TRBJ2-7
CASAWGLVSEQYF
TGTGCCAGCGCGTGGGGACTAGTCTCCGAGCAGTACTTC
>TRBV28|many|TRBD2|TRBJ2-1
CASDSGSYNEQFF
TGTGCCAGCGATAGCGGGAGCTACAATGAGCAGTTCTTC